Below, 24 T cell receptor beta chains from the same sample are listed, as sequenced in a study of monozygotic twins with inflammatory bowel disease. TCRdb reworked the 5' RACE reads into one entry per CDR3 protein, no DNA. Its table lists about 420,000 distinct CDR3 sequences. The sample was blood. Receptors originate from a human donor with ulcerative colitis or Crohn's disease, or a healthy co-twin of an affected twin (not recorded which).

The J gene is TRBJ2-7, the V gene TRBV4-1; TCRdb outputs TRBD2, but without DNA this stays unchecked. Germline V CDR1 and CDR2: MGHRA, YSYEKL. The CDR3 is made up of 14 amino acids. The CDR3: CASSQDPTGGEQYF.

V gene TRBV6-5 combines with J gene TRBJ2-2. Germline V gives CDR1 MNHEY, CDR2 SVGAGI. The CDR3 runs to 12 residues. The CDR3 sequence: CASGHKAGELFF.

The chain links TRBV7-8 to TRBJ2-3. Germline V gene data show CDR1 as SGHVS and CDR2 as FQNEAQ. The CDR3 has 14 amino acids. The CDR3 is CASSLGTATDTQYF.

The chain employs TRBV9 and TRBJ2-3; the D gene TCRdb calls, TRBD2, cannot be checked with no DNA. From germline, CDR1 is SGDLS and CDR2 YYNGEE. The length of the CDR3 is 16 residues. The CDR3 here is CASSSGLALGADTQYF.

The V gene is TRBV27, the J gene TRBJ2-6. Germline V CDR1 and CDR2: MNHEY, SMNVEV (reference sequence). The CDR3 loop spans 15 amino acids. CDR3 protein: CASSLLGPGANVLTF.

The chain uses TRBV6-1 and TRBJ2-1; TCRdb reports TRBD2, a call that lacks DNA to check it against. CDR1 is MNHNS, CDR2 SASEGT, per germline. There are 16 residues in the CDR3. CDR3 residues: CASSELAGGRLSEQFF.

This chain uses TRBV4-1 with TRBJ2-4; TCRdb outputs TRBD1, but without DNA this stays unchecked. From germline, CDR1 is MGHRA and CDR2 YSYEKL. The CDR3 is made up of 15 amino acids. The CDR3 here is CASSRPGQAKNIQYF.

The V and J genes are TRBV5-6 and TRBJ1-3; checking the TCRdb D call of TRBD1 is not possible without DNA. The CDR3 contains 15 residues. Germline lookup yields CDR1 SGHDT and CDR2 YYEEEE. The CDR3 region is CASGTWDSLWDTIYF. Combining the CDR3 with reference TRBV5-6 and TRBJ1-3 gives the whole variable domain DAGVTQSPTHLIKTRGQQVTLRCSPKSGHDTVSWYQQALGQGPQFIFQYYEEEERQRGNFPDRFSGHQFPNYSSELNVNALLLGDSALYLCASGTWDSLWDTIYFGEGSWLTVV.

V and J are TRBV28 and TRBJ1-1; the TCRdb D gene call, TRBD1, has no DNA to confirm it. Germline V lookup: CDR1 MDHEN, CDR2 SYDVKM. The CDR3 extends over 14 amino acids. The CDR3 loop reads CASSLPTGGTYAFF.

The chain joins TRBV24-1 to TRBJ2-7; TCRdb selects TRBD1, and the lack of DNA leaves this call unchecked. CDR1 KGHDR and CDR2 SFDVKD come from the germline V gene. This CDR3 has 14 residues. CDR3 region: CATSERDRDYEQYF.

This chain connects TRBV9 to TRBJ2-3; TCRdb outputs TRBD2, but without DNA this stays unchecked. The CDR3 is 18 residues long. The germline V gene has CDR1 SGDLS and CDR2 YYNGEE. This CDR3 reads CASSSTGTSGRQTDTQYF. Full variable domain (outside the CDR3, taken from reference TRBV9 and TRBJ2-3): DSGVTQTPKHLITATGQRVTLRCSPRSGDLSVYWYQQSLDQGLQFLIQYYNGEERAKGNILERFSAQQFPDLHSELNLSSLELGDSALYFCASSSTGTSGRQTDTQYFGPGTRLTVL.

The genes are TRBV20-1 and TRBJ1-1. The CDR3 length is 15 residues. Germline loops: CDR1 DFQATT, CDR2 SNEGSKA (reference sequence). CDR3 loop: CSAFFTRTVNTEAFF.

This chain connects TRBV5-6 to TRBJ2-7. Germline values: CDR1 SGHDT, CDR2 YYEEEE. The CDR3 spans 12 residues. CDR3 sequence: CASSSTGYEQYF.

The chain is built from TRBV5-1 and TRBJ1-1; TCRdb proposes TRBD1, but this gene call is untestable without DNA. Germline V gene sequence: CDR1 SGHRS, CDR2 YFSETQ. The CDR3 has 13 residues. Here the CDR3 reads CASSSGTHTEAFF.

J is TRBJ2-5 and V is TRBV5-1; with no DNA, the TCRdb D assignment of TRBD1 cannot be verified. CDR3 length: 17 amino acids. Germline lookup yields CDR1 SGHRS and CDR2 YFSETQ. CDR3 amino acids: CASSAGTGFRAQETQYF.

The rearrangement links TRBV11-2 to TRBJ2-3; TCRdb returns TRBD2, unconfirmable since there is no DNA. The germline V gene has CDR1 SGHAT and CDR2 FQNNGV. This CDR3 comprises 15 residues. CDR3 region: CASSLVGRAFDTQYF.

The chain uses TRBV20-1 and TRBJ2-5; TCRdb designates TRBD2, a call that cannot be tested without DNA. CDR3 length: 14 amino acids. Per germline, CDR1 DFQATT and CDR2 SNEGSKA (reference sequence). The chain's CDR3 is CSARVEGNQETQYF.

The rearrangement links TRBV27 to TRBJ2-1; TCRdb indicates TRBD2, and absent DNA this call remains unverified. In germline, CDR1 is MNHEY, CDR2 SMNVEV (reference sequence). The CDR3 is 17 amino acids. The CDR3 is CASSLYLTSGDYNEQFF.

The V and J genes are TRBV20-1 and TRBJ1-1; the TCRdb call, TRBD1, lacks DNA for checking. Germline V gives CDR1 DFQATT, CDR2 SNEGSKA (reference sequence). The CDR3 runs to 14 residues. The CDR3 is CSARGDTMNTEAFF.

CDR3 sequence reads: CSASLGGSNTGELFF. The J gene is TRBJ2-2, the V gene TRBV20-1; no DNA is available, so the TRBD1 call from TCRdb remains unchecked. CDR1 DFQATT and CDR2 SNEGSKA come from the germline V gene (reference sequence). The CDR3 contains 15 residues.

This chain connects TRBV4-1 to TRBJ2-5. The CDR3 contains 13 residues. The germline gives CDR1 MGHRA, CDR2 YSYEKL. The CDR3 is CASSPTDQETQYF.

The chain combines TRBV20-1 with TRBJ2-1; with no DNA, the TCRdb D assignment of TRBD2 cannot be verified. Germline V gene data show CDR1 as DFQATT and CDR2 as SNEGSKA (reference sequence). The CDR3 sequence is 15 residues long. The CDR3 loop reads CSARLAGGPHDEQFF.

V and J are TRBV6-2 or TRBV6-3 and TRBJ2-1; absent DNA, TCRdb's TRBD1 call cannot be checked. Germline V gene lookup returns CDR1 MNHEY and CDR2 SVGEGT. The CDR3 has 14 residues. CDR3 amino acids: CASRAPGSRYEQFF.

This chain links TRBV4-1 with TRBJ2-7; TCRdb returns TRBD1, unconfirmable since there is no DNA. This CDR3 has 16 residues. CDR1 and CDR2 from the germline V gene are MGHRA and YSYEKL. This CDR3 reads CASSQAGTVGAYEQYF.